Below, 20 T cell receptor delta chains from the same sample are listed, as sequenced in a study of gamma-delta T cells after stem cell transplantation. TCRdb reapplied CATT to the RT-PCR reads. The data show about 3,000 delta-chain clones, about 3% seen once. The sequenced sample was gamma-delta T cells. Every receptor here comes from a human donor. It is not recorded whose cells these are; they may come from a transplant donor.

By its share, this clone is medium-sized. Other DNA sequences of this sample code for an identical CDR3. The CDR3 DNA sequence: TGTGCCTGTGACACCGTCACTAGCGTGGGGGATACGCTTCACACCGATAAACTCATCTTT. It translates to CACDTVTSVGDTLHTDKLIF. V gene TRDV2 combines with J gene TRDJ1; 11 bases fit TRDD3. Germline assignment: CDR1 GEAIGNYY and CDR2 EKD. With V trimmed by 0 bases and J by 0 bases, 14 bases remained unmatched. CDR3 length equals 20 residues.

A remark on this clone: With only one base between it and a far larger clone, this is likely a read error. Other DNA sequences in the same sample also yield this CDR3. The chain has TRDV2 and TRDJ1; D is possibly TRDD3 (6 bases). The CDR3 loop spans 16 amino acids. The germline gives CDR1 GEAIGNYY, CDR2 EKD. This CDR3 reads CACDPVVGGYTDKLIF. CDR3 nucleotide sequence: TGTGCCTGTGACCCCGTGGTGGGGGGCTACACCGATAAACTCATCTTC.

Details on this clone: A much larger clone sits a single nucleotide away, making a read error possible. The gene calls are TRDV2 and TRDJ3; TRDD3 agrees at 8 bases. The CDR3 covers 19 residues. The junction had 9 bases not matched to a gene; V was cut back by 3 bases and J by 0 bases. The germline V gene has CDR1 GEAIGNYY and CDR2 EKD. The chain's CDR3 is CACDVLGATSSWDTRQMFF. In DNA form, the CDR3 reads TGTGCCTGTGACGTACTGGGGGCTACGAGCTCCTGGGACACCCGACAGATGTTTTTC.

This clone was seen only a few times. TCRdb's listed protein matches a much larger clone and diverges from this DNA's translation at residue 12, likely through a read error; the protein shown comes from the DNA. The chain couples TRDV2 to TRDJ1; 7 bases are a match to TRDD3. Germline-derived CDR1 and CDR2 are GEAIGNYY and EKD. This CDR3 region has 14 residues. The CDR3 DNA is TGTGCCTGTGACACGCTGGGGGGGAGCGATAAACCCATCTTT. Amino acids: CACDTLGGSDKPIF.

Points on this clone: TCRdb has a much larger clone's protein, which differs at residue 3 from the translation of this DNA, likely because of a read error; what is shown is the protein translated from the DNA. The chain links TRDV2 to TRDJ1; weak D call: TRDD3 (6 bases). There are 20 residues in the CDR3. Germline V gene sequence: CDR1 GEAIGNYY, CDR2 EKD. The CDR3 protein is CARDTLSGGRPLSDTDKLIF. Written as DNA, the CDR3 is TGTGCCCGTGACACCTTATCCGGGGGACGACCACTGAGTGACACCGATAAACTCATCTTT.

This clone was seen a few times. The protein TCRdb gives is from a much larger clone and does not agree with this DNA's translation at residue 5, likely a read error; the protein shown here comes from the DNA. V and J are TRDV2 and TRDJ1, with D possibly TRDD3 on 6 matching bases. The CDR3 has 20 amino acids. Germline V CDR1 and CDR2: GEAIGNYY, EKD. The V and J ends lost 3 bases and 0 bases respectively, with 28 bases between them. CDR3 protein: CACDAAGFAGPGANTDKLIF. CDR3 nucleotides: TGTGCCTGTGACGCCGCGGGTTTCGCGGGCCCTGGGGCAAACACCGATAAACTCATCTTT.

On this clone itself: This may come from a read error, since a much larger clone is one base off. Additional DNA sequences in this sample encode the identical CDR3. The chain carries TRDV2 and TRDJ3, with TRDD3 identical over 9 bases. The CDR3 sequence is 18 residues long. Germline CDR1 GEAIGNYY, CDR2 EKD. The CDR3 DNA follows: TGTGCCTGTGACACGTACTGGGGGAGCTCCTGGGACACCCGGCAGATGTTTTTC. Translation gives CACDTYWGSSWDTRQMFF.

Concerning this clone itself: A far larger clone is one nucleotide away, so this likely arose from a read error. V gene TRDV2 combines with J gene TRDJ1, with D perhaps matching TRDD3 (6 bases). The V gene lost 0 bases and the J gene lost 4 bases, with 20 bases spanning the gap. CDR3 length equals 17 residues. Germline V gives CDR1 GEAIGNYY, CDR2 EKD. In DNA, the CDR3 is TGTGCCTGTGACACCGTCGGGGATCGACCGTACAACGATAAACTCATCTTT. Translating it yields CACDTVGDRPYNDKLIF.

This clone was counted between two and nine times. A single base separates this from a much larger clone, so it may be a read error. The same CDR3 also results from other DNA sequences found in this sample. The V call is TRDV2, the J call TRDJ3; D may be TRDD3 (6 bases). The V gene lost 1 base and the J gene lost 0 bases, with 15 bases spanning the gap. This CDR3 is 19 amino acids long. Germline V lookup: CDR1 GEAIGNYY, CDR2 EKD. CDR3 protein: CACDTGGYASSWDTRQMFF. In nucleotides, the CDR3 is TGTGCCTGTGACACTGGGGGGTACGCCAGCTCCTGGGACACCCGACAGATGTTTTTC.

This clone was counted a few times. Since a far larger clone is one base different, this is likely a read error. Other DNA sequences from this sample encode an identical CDR3 as well. This chain uses TRDV2 with TRDJ1; tentatively, D is TRDD3 (5 bases). The V gene's germline CDR1 is GEAIGNYY and CDR2 EKD. Trimming cost V 3 bases and J 0 bases, with 22 bases left between them. CDR3 size: 18 residues. The CDR3 DNA is TGTGCCTGTGACCCCCTTACTGGAGGTCGGCCTTACACCGATAAACTCATCTTT. It encodes CACDPLTGGRPYTDKLIF.

The sample holds a few counts of this clone. The translation of this DNA and the TCRdb protein of a much larger clone differ at residue 10, probably owing to a read error; the protein shown here is translated from the DNA. The rearrangement joins TRDV2 to TRDJ1; D possibly corresponds to TRDD3 (5 bases). Per the germline V gene, CDR1 is GEAIGNYY and CDR2 is EKD. The CDR3 covers 15 residues. V dropped 0 bases and J dropped 3 bases, with 13 bases sitting between them. This CDR3 reads CACDTAGSPPDKLIF. CDR3 DNA sequence: TGTGCCTGTGACACCGCGGGGAGCCCCCCCGATAAACTCATCTTT.

Regarding this clone: TCRdb's entry gives the protein of a much larger clone, which mismatches this DNA's translation at residue 3, likely from a read error; the protein reported here is translated from the DNA. The chain couples TRDV2 to TRDJ1; possible D gene TRDD3, 6 bases. Germline V gives CDR1 GEAIGNYY, CDR2 EKD. The CDR3 sequence is 15 residues long. CDR3: CARDTVGGNTDKLIF. The DNA of the CDR3 is TGTGCCCGTGACACCGTTGGGGGGAACACCGATAAACTCATCTTT.

This clone is termed large (0.1 to 1%). Other DNA sequences from this sample encode an identical CDR3 as well. The V and J genes are TRDV2 and TRDJ1; D perhaps matches TRDD3 (6 bases). V dropped 0 bases and J dropped 0 bases, with 25 bases sitting between them. The CDR3 spans 20 residues. CDR1 GEAIGNYY and CDR2 EKD come from the germline V gene. CDR3 loop: CACDTLSGGRPLSDTDKLIF. DNA for the CDR3: TGTGCCTGTGACACCTTATCCGGGGGACGACCACTGAGTGACACCGATAAACTCATCTTT.

This clone was detected a few times. Given a much more abundant clone one base away, this may be a read error. Other DNA sequences in this specimen translate into the identical CDR3. The V and J genes are TRDV2 and TRDJ1; TRDD3 matches at 7 bases. Germline assignment: CDR1 GEAIGNYY and CDR2 EKD. The CDR3 loop spans 16 amino acids. The CDR3 DNA reads as TGTGCCTGTGACATTTTGGGGGAAGGGAGGACCGACAAACTCATCTTT. This gives the protein CACDILGEGRTDKLIF.

Turning to this clone: A much larger clonotype is one base distant, so this may be a read error. This specimen includes other DNA sequences encoding the same CDR3. The rearrangement joins TRDV2 to TRDJ1, with TRDD3 matching over 7 bases. This CDR3 is built from 20 residues. The V and J ends lost 0 bases and 0 bases, in that order; junction bases with no gene match: 18. Germline V gives CDR1 GEAIGNYY, CDR2 EKD. CDR3 amino acids: CACDTVSTSGGPSYTDKLIF. The CDR3 coding sequence is TGTGCCTGTGACACCGTTTCCACTTCTGGGGGTCCTTCTTACACCGATAAACTCATCTTT.

Relative to its sample, this clone is medium-sized. A far larger clone is a single base away, which makes a read error likely. This chain uses TRDV2 with TRDJ1; D is perhaps TRDD3 (6 bases). This CDR3 has 14 amino acids. Trimming removed 3 bases at V and 3 bases at J, with 13 bases between. Per germline, CDR1 GEAIGNYY and CDR2 EKD. The CDR3 bases are TGTGCCTGTGACGGTCTAGGGGATGCCGATAAACTCATCTTT. Residues: CACDGLGDADKLIF.

Turning to this clone: This DNA's translation and the protein TCRdb lists, from a much larger clone, do not match at residue 3, likely due to a read error; the protein shown is translated from the DNA. The chain uses TRDV2 and TRDJ1; D ambiguous. The CDR3 loop spans 15 amino acids. Germline V lookup: CDR1 GEAIGNYY, CDR2 EKD. CDR3 residues: CARDTLEPYTDKLIF. DNA of the CDR3: TGTGCCCGTGACACCCTCGAGCCATACACCGATAAACTCATCTTT.

On this clone: A far larger clone lies a single base away; this is likely a read error. Other DNA sequences in the sample encode the same CDR3. The rearrangement links TRDV2 to TRDJ3; D is unclear. From germline, CDR1 is GEAIGNYY and CDR2 EKD. The CDR3 is made up of 17 amino acids. The CDR3 region has the DNA TGCGCCTGTGACACGGGCCCACTCTCCTGGGACACCCGACAGATGTTTTTC. It is translated as CACDTGPLSWDTRQMFF.

This clone appeared a few times. TCRdb shows a much larger clone's protein in place of this DNA's translation, and the two differ at residue 4, likely through a read error; the protein shown is translated from the DNA. The V gene is TRDV2, the J gene TRDJ2; TRDD3 matches 13 bases. This CDR3 region has 20 residues. Germline assignment: CDR1 GEAIGNYY and CDR2 EKD. The trim removed 6 bases at V and 3 bases at J, leaving 18 bases unmatched. The CDR3 reads CACNAILGDTRVRVTAQLFF. In nucleotides, the CDR3 is TGTGCCTGTAACGCCATACTGGGGGATACGAGGGTACGGGTGACAGCACAACTCTTCTTT.

Worth noting for this clone: This likely traces to a read error, being one base from a far larger clone. Other DNA variants within this sample encode the same CDR3. The gene calls are TRDV2 and TRDJ1; 12 bases are shared with TRDD3. Looked up from germline, CDR1 is GEAIGNYY and CDR2 is EKD. V was pared by 3 bases and J by 3 bases, with 7 bases of the junction left unmatched. This CDR3 is 16 amino acids long. As DNA, the CDR3 is TGTGCCTGTGACGAGCTTACTGGGGGATACTCCGATAAACTCATCTTT. Protein: CACDELTGGYSDKLIF.